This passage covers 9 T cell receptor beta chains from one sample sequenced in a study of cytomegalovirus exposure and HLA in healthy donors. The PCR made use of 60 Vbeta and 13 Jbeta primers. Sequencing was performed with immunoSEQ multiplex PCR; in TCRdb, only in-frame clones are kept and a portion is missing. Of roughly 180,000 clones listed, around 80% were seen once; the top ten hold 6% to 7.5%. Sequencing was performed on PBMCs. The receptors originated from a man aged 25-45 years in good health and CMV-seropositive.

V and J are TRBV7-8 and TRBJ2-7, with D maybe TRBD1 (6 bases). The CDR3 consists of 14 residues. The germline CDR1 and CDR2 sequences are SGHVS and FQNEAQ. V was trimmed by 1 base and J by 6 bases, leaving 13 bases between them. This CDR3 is CASSLGSQGTEQYF. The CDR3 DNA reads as TGTGCCAGCAGCTTAGGCTCCCAGGGGACCGAGCAGTACTTC.

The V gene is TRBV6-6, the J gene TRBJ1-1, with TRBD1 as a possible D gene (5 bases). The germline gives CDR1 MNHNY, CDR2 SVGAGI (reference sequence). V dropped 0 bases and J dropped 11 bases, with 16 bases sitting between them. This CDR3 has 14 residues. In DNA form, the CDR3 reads TGTGCCAGCAGTTACTCGCAGGGATCCGGATACGCTTTCTTT. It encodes CASSYSQGSGYAFF.

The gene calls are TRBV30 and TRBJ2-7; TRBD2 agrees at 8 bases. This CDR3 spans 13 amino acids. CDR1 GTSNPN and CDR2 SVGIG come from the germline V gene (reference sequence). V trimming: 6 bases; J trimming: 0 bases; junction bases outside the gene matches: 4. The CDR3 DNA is TGTGCCTGTTTAGCGGGGACCTCCTACGAGCAGTACTTC. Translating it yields CACLAGTSYEQYF.

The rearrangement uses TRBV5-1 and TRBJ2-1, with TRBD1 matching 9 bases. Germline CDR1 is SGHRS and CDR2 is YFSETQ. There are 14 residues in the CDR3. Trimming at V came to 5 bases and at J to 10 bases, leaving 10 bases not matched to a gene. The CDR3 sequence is CASRSLQGADEQFF. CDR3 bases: TGCGCCAGCAGATCCCTACAGGGGGCTGACGAGCAGTTCTTC.

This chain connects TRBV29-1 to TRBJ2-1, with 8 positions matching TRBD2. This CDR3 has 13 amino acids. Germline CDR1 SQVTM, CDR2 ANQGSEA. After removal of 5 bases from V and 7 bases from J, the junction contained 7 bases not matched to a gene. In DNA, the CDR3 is TGCAGCGTTTCTAGCGGGCAGGGGAATGAGCAGTTCTTC. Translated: CSVSSGQGNEQFF.

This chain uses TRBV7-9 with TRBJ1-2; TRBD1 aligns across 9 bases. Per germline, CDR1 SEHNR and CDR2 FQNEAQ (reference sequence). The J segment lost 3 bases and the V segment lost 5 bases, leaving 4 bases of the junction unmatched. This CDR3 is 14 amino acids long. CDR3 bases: TGTGCCAGCAGCCCTAGGACAGGGGACTATGGCTACACCTTC. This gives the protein CASSPRTGDYGYTF.

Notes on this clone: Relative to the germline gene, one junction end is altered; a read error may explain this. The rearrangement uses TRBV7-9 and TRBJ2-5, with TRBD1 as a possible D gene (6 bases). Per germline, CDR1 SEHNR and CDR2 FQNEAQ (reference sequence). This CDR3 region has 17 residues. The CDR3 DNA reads TGTGCCAACAGCTTAGCCAGCCTGAAACAGGGTTGGGAGACCCAGTACTTC. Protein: CANSLASLKQGWETQYF.

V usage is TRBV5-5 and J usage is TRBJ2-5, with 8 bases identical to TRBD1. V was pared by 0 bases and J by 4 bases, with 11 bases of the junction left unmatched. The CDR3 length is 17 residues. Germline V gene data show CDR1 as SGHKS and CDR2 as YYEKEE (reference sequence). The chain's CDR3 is CASSLGQGILLGETQYF. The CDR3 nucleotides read TGTGCCAGCAGCTTGGGACAGGGGATCCTCTTGGGAGAGACCCAGTACTTC. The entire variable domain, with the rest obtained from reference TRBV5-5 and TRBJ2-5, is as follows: DAGVTQSPTHLIKTRGQQVTLRCSPISGHKSVSWYQQVLGQGPQFIFQYYEKEERGRGNFPDRFSARQFPNYSSELNVNALLLGDSALYLCASSLGQGILLGETQYFGPGTRLLVL.

CDR3 bases: TGTGCCAGTAGTATAGCCGCTAGCGGGAGTGGATACGAGCAGTACTTC. Residues: CASSIAASGSGYEQYF. The chain is built from TRBV19 and TRBJ2-7; TRBD2 agrees at 10 bases. CDR3 length equals 16 residues. With 1 base clipped from V and 4 bases from J, the junction kept 7 bases outside the gene matches. Per germline, CDR1 LNHDA and CDR2 SQIVND (reference sequence). Supplemented by reference TRBV19 and TRBJ2-7, the full variable domain reads DGGITQSPKYLFRKEGQNVTLSCEQNLNHDAMYWYRQDPGQGLRLIYYSQIVNDFQKGDIAEGYSVSREKKESFPLTVTSAQKNPTAFYLCASSIAASGSGYEQYFGPGTRLTVT.